Reported below is one T cell receptor beta chain. Its antigen is currently unknown. The protocol was immunoSEQ multiplex PCR, while the TCRdb copy is restricted to in-frame clones and leaves out a portion. The sample lists about 69,000 clones, around 83% seen once, with 2% to 2.5% in the top ten. The CDR3 is made up of 17 amino acids. Germline V gene lookup returns CDR1 KGHSH and CDR2 LQKENI. V gave up 3 bases and J gave up 3 bases, with 17 bases separating them. Patients had blood sampled at baseline and again on cycle 4 day 1 and cycle 7 day 1. This sample is drawn from a study of OX40 agonist ivuxolimab in advanced cancers. Overall study findings and caveats: At 0.1 to 3.0 mg/kg, clonal expansion of CD4+ and CD8+ blood T cells had occurred by week 6. The antigen specificity of the peripheral T cells (those that were expanded) was not determined.

Sequenced material: CD4+ or CD8+ T cells sorted from blood, taken in a trial of the OX40 agonist ivuxolimab. This sequence originates from an adult with an advanced solid tumor such as melanoma, head and neck, liver or kidney cancer. The chain recombines TRBV18 with TRBJ2-2; D gene unclear. CDR3 bases: TGTGCCAGCTCACCGGTAGTTAGCAAGGCCGACACCGGGGAGCTGTTTTTT. This encodes CASSPVVSKADTGELFF.